Listed below are T cell receptor beta chains from one sample, sequenced in a study of vaccination effects on CD4 cells after COVID-19. Libraries were prepared by immunoSEQ multiplex PCR; TCRdb keeps only in-frame clonotypes and omits some of them. The data hold tens of thousands of clones, with approximately 67% observed a single time. Their antigens are not known. Sequenced material: CD4+ T cells from PBMCs cultured without peptide, taken before COVID-19 vaccination. The receptors derive from a human donor who received a COVID-19 vaccine. Each CDR3 is given with its conserved first and last residue. Fields, in order: D gene, clone size, V gene, J gene, CDR3 protein, CDR3 DNA. D genes are given only for firm matches. Where a row states a size, it is once, few, many or the class of an expanded clone; other rows omit it.

NA	few	TRBV7-9	TRBJ2-1	CASSLDPRYNEQFF	TGTGCCAGCAGCTTAGATCCGCGATACAATGAGCAGTTCTTC
NA	NA	TRBV6-5	TRBJ2-7	CASSYSDLSSYEQYF	TGTGCCAGCAGTTACTCCGACCTGAGCTCCTACGAGCAGTACTTC
TRBD2	NA	TRBV11-2	TRBJ2-7	CASSPIAGGPSYEQYF	TGTGCCAGCAGCCCAATAGCGGGGGGGCCTTCCTACGAGCAGTACTTC
NA	NA	TRBV5-4	TRBJ2-1	CASSLAAGADYNEQFF	TGTGCCAGCAGCTTGGCCGCGGGGGCCGACTACAATGAGCAGTTCTTC
NA	NA	TRBV11-2	TRBJ2-1	CASSLEGYNEQFF	TGTGCCAGCAGCTTAGAGGGCTACAATGAGCAGTTCTTC
TRBD1	few	TRBV10-3	TRBJ2-7	CAISDSQGASYEQYF	TGTGCCATCAGTGATTCACAGGGGGCGAGCTACGAGCAGTACTTC
NA	NA	TRBV5-1	TRBJ1-1	CASSPEHRPNTEAFF	TGCGCCAGCAGCCCCGAGCACAGGCCGAACACTGAAGCTTTCTTT
NA	few	TRBV5-1	TRBJ1-3	CASSLEGLSSGNTIYF	TGCGCCAGCAGCCTGGAGGGTCTTAGCTCTGGAAACACCATATATTTT
TRBD2	once	TRBV5-1	TRBJ2-5	CASSFGTIQETQYF	TGCGCCAGCAGCTTCGGGACTATTCAAGAGACCCAGTACTTC
TRBD1	few	TRBV5-6	TRBJ1-2	CASSLLGTGGYTF	TGTGCCAGCAGCCTGTTGGGGACAGGAGGCTACACCTTC